The TCR beta chain described here comes from a study of breast tumors, draining lymph nodes, adjacent tissues. TCRdb reanalysed the multiplex PCR reads using MiXCR and keeps one entry per CDR3 protein. The table includes about 20,000 distinct CDR3 sequences, less than 40% detected once. This clonotype was detected many times. Germline lookup yields CDR1 MNHNY and CDR2 SVGAGI (reference sequence). The V gene end was trimmed by 5 bases and the J gene end by 8 bases; junction bases not matched to a gene: 4. The CDR3 has 12 amino acids. Material for sequencing was breast tumor tissue. This clonotype was obtained from a female donor with breast cancer. Some clones in this sample may be carry-over from other donors' samples. The rearrangement uses TRBV6-6 and TRBJ1-2; 8 bases align to TRBD1. This CDR3 is CASSRQGLGYTF. The CDR3 DNA reads TGTGCCAGCAGTCGACAGGGGCTCGGCTACACCTTC.